The sample holds a few counts of the clone carrying this TCR beta chain. Antigen: not known. This specimen belongs to a study of T cell repertoires in cytomegalovirus infection. On the study more broadly: Public signatures in TCR beta pointed to CMV infection and matching HLA type.

Study results and limitations: Identification of carriers of CMV plus the relevant HLA was performed using cumulative public TCR beta family frequency. Clonotypes of TCR beta that were HLA-C-restricted and CMV-specific dominated the ex vivo response.

V was shortened by 3 bases and J by 15 bases, with 12 bases between the two germline ends. Germline CDR1 reads SNHLY; CDR2 reads FYNNEI. The CDR3 runs to 11 residues. TCRdb processed the reads anew with MiXCR; each CDR3 protein has one entry. In the table there are about 300,000 distinct CDR3 sequences, roughly a tenth of which are singletons. Sequenced: PBMCs. The gene calls are TRBV2 and TRBJ2-1; the D is unclear. The sequence derives from a human donor in good health (CMV status not recorded). Some clones in this sample may be carry-over from other donors' samples. CDR3 bases: TGTGCCAGCAGTGAGATTCAATCGGGGTTCTTC. It codes for CASSEIQSGFF.